This T cell receptor beta chain was sequenced during a study of blood T cell repertoires in COVID-19. The wider study: Material from acute and convalescent COVID-19 was sourced from the United States, Italy and Spain. Sources were T cells, B-cell-depleted T cells, or PBMCs; the material itself was cDNA or gDNA.

Methods used by the authors: Reference gene primer amplification gave estimated nucleated cell counts. Profiling relied on immunoSEQ multiplex PCR, and the TCRdb table lists in-frame clones only, not all of them. V and J calls and clone size are those listed in that table; D and trimming were worked out from the DNA. The sample includes about 42,000 clones, approximately 88% of them seen just once. This clone was detected only once. The CDR3 extends over 14 amino acids. Per germline, CDR1 MGHRA and CDR2 YSYEKL. The V segment lost 3 bases and the J segment 3 bases; nucleotides outside the gene matches: 4.

The chain employs TRBV4-1 and TRBJ2-7; 8 positions agree with TRBD2. This clonotype originated in a human donor in a cohort sampled during active COVID-19. The sequenced sample consisted of peripheral blood. CDR3 sequence: CASSHSGTSYEQYF. CDR3 bases: TGCGCCAGCAGCCATAGCGGGACTAGCTACGAGCAGTACTTC.